These 8 T cell receptor beta chains were all obtained from the same sample, sequenced in a study of blood T cell repertoires in COVID-19. TCRdb keeps only in-frame clones here, not all; method: immunoSEQ multiplex PCR. The sample records about 210,000 clones, about 91% being singletons. Sequences were obtained from PBMCs or T cells enriched from blood (not recorded which). These receptors were obtained from a woman aged 40-49 years with acute COVID-19.

This chain links TRBV11-2 with TRBJ2-7; TRBD2 matches 8 bases. The CDR3 totals 13 residues. Germline CDR1 reads SGHAT; CDR2 reads FQNNGV. With 1 base clipped from V and 7 bases from J, the junction kept 3 bases outside the gene matches. The CDR3 loop reads CASSLAGGMEQYF. In DNA form, the CDR3 reads TGTGCCAGCAGCTTAGCGGGGGGGATGGAGCAGTACTTC.

The V gene is TRBV5-5, the J gene TRBJ1-1, with D perhaps matching TRBD1 (5 bases). Germline V lookup: CDR1 SGHKS, CDR2 YYEKEE (reference sequence). CDR3 length: 18 residues. V lost 2 bases, J lost 3 bases, and 23 bases lay in between. The CDR3 DNA reads TGTGCCAGCAGCTTCGATGGCAGGGCCAGCTACTTCGACACTGAAGCTTTCTTT. Its translation: CASSFDGRASYFDTEAFF.

J is TRBJ2-1 and V is TRBV2, with D possibly matching TRBD2 (6 bases). This CDR3 region has 15 residues. V lost 4 bases, J lost 4 bases, and 14 bases lay in between. CDR1 is SNHLY and CDR2 is FYNNEI in the germline V gene. The CDR3 spells CASSGGGGEYNEQFF. The CDR3, as DNA: TGTGCCAGCAGTGGGGGAGGAGGGGAATACAATGAGCAGTTCTTC. Full variable domain (rest looked up from reference TRBV2 and TRBJ2-1): EPEVTQTPSHQVTQMGQEVILRCVPISNHLYFYWYRQILGQKVEFLVSFYNNEISEKSEIFDDQFSVERPDGSNFTLKIRSTKLEDSAMYFCASSGGGGEYNEQFFGPGTRLTVL.

This clone turned up a few times. The chain has TRBV11-2 and TRBJ2-2; 12 bases match TRBD2. J lost 5 bases, V lost 5 bases, and 3 bases had no gene match. Germline V gene data show CDR1 as SGHAT and CDR2 as FQNNGV. The CDR3 loop spans 15 amino acids. CDR3 loop: CASSVGLAGTGELFF. The CDR3 nucleotides read TGTGCCAGCAGCGTCGGACTAGCGGGGACCGGGGAGCTGTTTTTT.

The genes are TRBV29-1 and TRBJ1-1, with 8 bases aligning to TRBD1. This CDR3 contains 11 residues. CDR1 and CDR2 from the germline V gene are SQVTM and ANQGSEA. The CDR3 loop is CRGQGAGEAFF. CDR3 DNA: TGCAGGGGCCAGGGGGCAGGGGAAGCTTTCTTT.

This clone was seen a single time. This chain connects TRBV27 to TRBJ2-2; 9 positions match TRBD1. The CDR3 spans 14 residues. CDR1 MNHEY and CDR2 SMNVEV come from the germline V gene (reference sequence). V trimming: 7 bases; J trimming: 2 bases; junction bases outside the gene matches: 2. DNA for the CDR3: TGTGCCAGCACTACAGGGGGCAACACCGGGGAGCTGTTTTTT. This codes for CASTTGGNTGELFF.

The CDR3, as DNA: TGTGCCAGCAGGCAGGGCACCGGGGAGCTGTTTTTT. Amino acids: CASRQGTGELFF. This chain links TRBV6-5 with TRBJ2-2, with D maybe TRBD1 (5 bases). Per germline, CDR1 MNHEY and CDR2 SVGAGI. The CDR3 consists of 12 residues. The V end was cut by 6 bases, the J end by 4 bases, with 6 bases between.

The chain employs TRBV3-1 (or the pseudogene TRBV3-2) and TRBJ2-3; 10 bases fit TRBD2. Germline trimming cut 3 bases from V and 4 bases from J; bases unmatched to any gene: 4. The CDR3 loop spans 15 amino acids. From germline, CDR1 is LGHDT and CDR2 YNNKEL (reference sequence). The DNA for the CDR3 is TGTGCCAGCAGCCAGGGGCTAGCGGGAGCAGATACGCAGTATTTT. It is translated as CASSQGLAGADTQYF.